Below are 15 T cell receptor beta chains sequenced from a single sample in a study of cytomegalovirus exposure and HLA in healthy donors. Method: immunoSEQ multiplex PCR; TCRdb's copy keeps in-frame clones and lacks some. The sample has tens of thousands of clones; approximately 93% are singletons. Sequenced material: PBMCs. These receptors came from a woman aged 18-30 years in good health and CMV-seronegative.

The CDR3, as DNA: TGCAGTGTCACAGGGCTCAATGAGCAGTTCTTC. Protein product: CSVTGLNEQFF. This chain uses TRBV20-1 with TRBJ2-1, with TRBD1 as a possible D gene (6 bases). This CDR3 is 11 amino acids long. CDR1 is DFQATT and CDR2 is SNEGSKA in the germline V gene (reference sequence). V lost 7 bases and J 6 bases, leaving 10 bases between the germline ends.

The rearrangement links TRBV28 to TRBJ2-1; D might be TRBD2 (5 bases). V dropped 7 bases and J dropped 6 bases, with 13 bases sitting between them. The germline V gene encodes CDR1 MDHEN and CDR2 SYDVKM. The CDR3 runs 13 residues. The CDR3, as DNA: TGTGCCAGCACCCCTGAGGGTTTCAATGAGCAGTTCTTC. It codes for CASTPEGFNEQFF.

The gene calls are TRBV7-9 and TRBJ2-1; 16 positions match TRBD2. Germline V gives CDR1 SEHNR, CDR2 FQNEAQ (reference sequence). The junction had 7 bases not matched to a gene; V was cut back by 5 bases and J by 9 bases. The CDR3 covers 16 residues. CDR3 in DNA: TGTGCCAGCAGCACCGGGACTAGCGGGAGGGACGGTGAGCAGTTCTTC. This codes for CASSTGTSGRDGEQFF.

The chain carries TRBV4-1 and TRBJ2-5; 8 bases line up with TRBD2. V gave up 3 bases and J gave up 2 bases; unmatched junction bases: 5. The CDR3 runs 15 residues. Germline V gene sequence: CDR1 MGHRA, CDR2 YSYEKL. The CDR3 sequence is CASSQLLAEQETQYF. In DNA, the CDR3 is TGCGCCAGCAGCCAGTTACTAGCGGAACAAGAGACCCAGTACTTC.

The rearrangement links TRBV5-1 to TRBJ2-5; 10 nucleotides align to TRBD2. CDR3 length: 18 amino acids. Germline assignment: CDR1 SGHRS and CDR2 YFSETQ. The J segment lost 1 base and the V segment lost 2 bases, leaving 11 bases of the junction unmatched. The chain's CDR3 is CASSFGIVSGRAQETQYF. The CDR3 DNA follows: TGCGCCAGCAGCTTTGGTATCGTAAGCGGGAGGGCCCAAGAGACCCAGTACTTC.

This chain connects TRBV10-3 to TRBJ1-1; perhaps TRBD1 as D (6 bases). The V end was cut by 6 bases, the J end by 7 bases, with 12 bases between. Germline V gene data show CDR1 as ENHRY and CDR2 as SYGVKD. This CDR3 has 12 amino acids. This CDR3 reads CAISRGFGEAFF. The CDR3, as DNA: TGTGCCATCAGCAGGGGATTCGGTGAAGCTTTCTTT.

The chain employs TRBV4-2 and TRBJ2-7, with 7 bases that match TRBD2. The V and J ends lost 0 bases and 7 bases, in that order; junction bases with no gene match: 12. The CDR3 covers 16 residues. Germline V lookup: CDR1 LGHNA, CDR2 YNFKEQ. The CDR3 DNA follows: TGTGCCAGCAGCCAAGATTGGAGTAGCGGGTTGTTAGAGCAGTACTTC. It yields the protein CASSQDWSSGLLEQYF.

The chain combines TRBV7-8 with TRBJ2-3; 8 nucleotides agree with TRBD2. CDR1 and CDR2 from the germline V gene are SGHVS and FQNEAQ. Trimming cost V 2 bases and J 0 bases; bases outside gene matches: 19. This CDR3 spans 21 amino acids. The CDR3 region is CASSLRTFAGGPQTSTDTQYF. For the CDR3, the DNA is TGTGCCAGCAGCTTAAGGACCTTCGCGGGAGGTCCTCAAACTAGCACAGATACGCAGTATTTT. Combining the CDR3 with reference TRBV7-8 and TRBJ2-3 gives the whole variable domain GAGVSQSPRYKVAKRGQDVALRCDPISGHVSLFWYQQALGQGPEFLTYFQNEAQLDKSGLPSDRFFAERPEGSVSTLKIQRTQQEDSAVYLCASSLRTFAGGPQTSTDTQYFGPGTRLTVL.

This chain joins TRBV10-3 and TRBJ1-1; D unresolved. Trimming took 2 bases from V and 3 from J, leaving 19 bases between them. Germline V gene data show CDR1 as ENHRY and CDR2 as SYGVKD. The CDR3 sequence is 17 residues long. In DNA form, the CDR3 reads TGTGCCATCAGTGAGCCGACCCCGGGATTCGTGCACACTGAAGCTTTCTTT. Protein sequence: CAISEPTPGFVHTEAFF.

This clone occurred once. This sequence joins TRBV6-6 and TRBJ1-2, with TRBD1 matching 9 bases. Germline V gene sequence: CDR1 MNHNY, CDR2 SVGAGI (reference sequence). J lost 5 bases, V lost 7 bases, and 8 bases had no gene match. This CDR3 has 14 amino acids. CDR3 protein: CASTHGTGRYGYTF. The CDR3 coding sequence is TGTGCCAGCACTCACGGGACAGGGCGGTATGGCTACACCTTC.

The chain recombines TRBV19 with TRBJ1-6, with 8 bases identical to TRBD1. CDR3 length: 15 residues. CDR1 and CDR2 (germline): LNHDA, SQIVND (reference sequence). The V and J ends lost 3 bases and 8 bases, in that order; junction bases with no gene match: 6. This CDR3 is CASSIQGAADSPLHF. For the CDR3, the DNA is TGTGCCAGTAGTATTCAGGGGGCGGCGGATTCACCCCTCCACTTT.

The chain joins TRBV9 to TRBJ1-1; D is uncertain. The germline gives CDR1 SGDLS, CDR2 YYNGEE. Trimming pared 1 base from V and 2 bases from J, leaving 6 bases between. The CDR3 extends over 13 amino acids. CDR3 region: CASSVNINTEAFF. As DNA, the CDR3 is TGTGCCAGCAGCGTAAACATAAACACTGAAGCTTTCTTT.

This rearrangement joins TRBV27 to TRBJ1-1; TRBD1 aligns across 9 bases. This CDR3 region has 16 residues. V shed 7 bases and J 10 bases; nucleotides not matched to a gene: 19. Germline assignment: CDR1 MNHEY and CDR2 SMNVEV (reference sequence). The CDR3 spells CASKARWGQGRLAAFF. CDR3 coding DNA: TGTGCCAGCAAGGCGAGATGGGGACAGGGCAGGTTGGCAGCTTTCTTT.

This chain uses TRBV4-3 with TRBJ2-7; D might be TRBD1 (6 bases). The CDR3 sequence is 15 residues long. V was shortened by 3 bases and J by 1 base, with 13 bases between the two germline ends. Germline lookup yields CDR1 LGHNA and CDR2 YSLEER. The CDR3, as DNA: TGCGCCAGCAGCCAGAACAGGGTAACGTCCTACGAGCAGTACTTC. Amino acid sequence: CASSQNRVTSYEQYF.

The V gene is TRBV10-3, the J gene TRBJ1-1; 8 bases match TRBD1. The germline V gene encodes CDR1 ENHRY and CDR2 SYGVKD. The CDR3 is made up of 14 amino acids. Trimming at V came to 6 bases and at J to 4 bases, leaving 7 bases not matched to a gene. The CDR3 nucleotides read TGTGCCATCAGCCGGCTAACAGGGGGCACTGAAGCTTTCTTT. Translation: CAISRLTGGTEAFF.